Reported below is one TCR beta chain. The sample belongs to a study of T-cell memory formation after mild COVID-19. TCRdb processed the 5' RACE reads anew with MiXCR; each CDR3 protein has one entry. Of hundreds of thousands of distinct CDR3 sequences in the sample, less than 25% are singletons; the top ten hold about 8.2%. Losses at the gene ends were 3 bases for V and 2 bases for J; bases not matched to a gene: 3. The germline V gene encodes CDR1 SGHRS and CDR2 YFSETQ. There are 15 residues in the CDR3. The chain carries TRBV5-1 and TRBJ2-5; 11 bases align to TRBD2. The origin of this receptor is an adult woman who had mild COVID-19 (a few samples of this study predate the infection). Cell type and time point are not known. Sequencing used PBMCs or a T cell subset sorted from them (not recorded which). The CDR3 bases are TGCGCCAGCAGCTGGGGGACTAGCGGACAAGAGACCCAGTACTTC. Amino acid sequence: CASSWGTSGQETQYF.